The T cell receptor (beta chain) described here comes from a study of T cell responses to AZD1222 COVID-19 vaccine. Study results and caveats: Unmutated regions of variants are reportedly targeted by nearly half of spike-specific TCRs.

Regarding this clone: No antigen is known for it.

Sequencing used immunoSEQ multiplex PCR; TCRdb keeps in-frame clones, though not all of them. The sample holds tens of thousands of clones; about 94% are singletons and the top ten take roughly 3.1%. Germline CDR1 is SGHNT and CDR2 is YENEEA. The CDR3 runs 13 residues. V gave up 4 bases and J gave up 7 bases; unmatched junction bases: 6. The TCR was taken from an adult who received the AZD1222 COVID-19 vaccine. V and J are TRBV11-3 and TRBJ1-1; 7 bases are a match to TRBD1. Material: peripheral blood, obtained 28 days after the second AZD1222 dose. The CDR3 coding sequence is TGTGCCAGCAGCTATGACAGGGATTATGAAGCTTTCTTT. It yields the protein CASSYDRDYEAFF.